This TCR beta chain was identified during a study of breast tumors, draining lymph nodes, adjacent tissues. TCRdb ran MiXCR on the multiplex PCR reads and lists one entry per CDR3 protein. The sample records roughly 100,000 distinct CDR3 sequences, around 30% being singletons. Germline V gene lookup returns CDR1 MNHEY and CDR2 SMNVEV (reference sequence). The CDR3 totals 13 residues. The V and J ends lost 6 bases and 0 bases respectively, with 8 bases between them. Samples came from axillary lymph nodes draining the breast cancer. The clonotype was recovered from a female donor with breast cancer. Some clones in this sample may be carry-over from other donors' samples. The chain combines TRBV27 with TRBJ1-1; D unresolved. Specimen: axillary lymph node tissue. The CDR3 DNA is TGTGCCAGCAGGAGGGTTTTGAACACTGAAGCTTTCTTT. It yields the protein CASRRVLNTEAFF.